The rows below give T cell receptor beta chains drawn from one sample of a study of blood T cell repertoires in COVID-19. Clones were read by immunoSEQ multiplex PCR, and TCRdb kept only the in-frame ones, dropping some. Of 170,000 or so clones listed, around 89% were seen once; the top ten hold under 2%. Sequencing input: peripheral blood. The receptors here all came from a man aged 18 to 29 who had recovered from COVID-19. The CDR3 runs from the conserved cysteine through the conserved F or W. D genes are given only for firm matches. Size is stated for part of the rows, as once, few or many counts, or as a class when the clone is expanded.

>TRBJ1-4|-|17|TRBV3-1/TRBV3-2|-
TGTGCCAGCAGCCCTCAAAGGAGCGGGACGTTCAATGAAAAACTGTTTTTT
CASSPQRSGTFNEKLFF
>TRBJ2-3|TRBD1|13|TRBV24-1|-
TGTGCCACCACCTGGGACAGAGCAGATACGCAGTATTTT
CATTWDRADTQYF
>TRBJ2-1|TRBD1|14|TRBV9|-
TGTGCCAGCAGCGGACAGGGGGAAGGGGGACTGAGGTTCTTC
CASSGQGEGGLRFF
>TRBJ2-7|TRBD2|16|TRBV11-3|-
TGTGCCAGCAGCTTAGACCGGGGCGGGGGGAACTACGAGCAGTACTTC
CASSLDRGGGNYEQYF
>TRBJ1-4|-|14|TRBV5-1|-
TGCGCCAGCAGCCCGCGGGTCGGGGATGAAAAACTGTTTTTT
CASSPRVGDEKLFF
>TRBJ2-7|TRBD2|17|TRBV7-8|once
TGTGCCAGCAGCTTAGCGGGACTAGCGGGAGGCTCCTACGAGCAGTACTTC
CASSLAGLAGGSYEQYF
>TRBJ2-1|-|15|TRBV9|-
TGTGCCAGCAGCGTAGGGACTGTTGGATACAATGAGCAGTTCTTC
CASSVGTVGYNEQFF
>TRBJ2-7|TRBD1|13|TRBV4-3|-
TGCGCCAGCAGCCAACAGGGGGCGGGCGAGCAGTACTTC
CASSQQGAGEQYF
>TRBJ1-5|-|14|TRBV6-1|-
TGTGCCAGCAGTGAGTCATTGGGGAGTCAGCCCCAGCATTTT
CASSESLGSQPQHF
>TRBJ1-1|-|17|TRBV10-3|few
TGTGCCATCAGTGTAAGGGGGATCGGTTCTGGGTTCCTCGCGACTTTCTTT
CAISVRGIGSGFLATFF
>TRBJ1-2|TRBD1|13|TRBV2|-
TGTGCCAGCGCGGGACAGGGTAACTATGGCTACACCTTC
CASAGQGNYGYTF
>TRBJ2-2|-|16|TRBV5-4|-
TGTGCCAGCAGCTTGGCCGGACTTCTTTACACCGGGGAGCTGTTTTTT
CASSLAGLLYTGELFF
>TRBJ1-1|-|14|TRBV18|-
TGTGCCAGCTCTGTGTTGGGACTGGGCACTGAAGCTTTCTTT
CASSVLGLGTEAFF
>TRBJ1-1|-|14|TRBV7-2|-
TGTGCCAGCAGCTTCCGGGGGGCGCGCACTGAAGCTTTCTTT
CASSFRGARTEAFF
>TRBJ2-7|-|14|TRBV5-1|-
TGCGCCAGCAGCTCGGTAAAAGGGGTCGACGAGCAGTACTTC
CASSSVKGVDEQYF
>TRBJ1-1|-|15|TRBV5-4|-
TGTGCCAGCAGCTTGGGCGCGGCATCGGGGACTGAAGCTTTCTTT
CASSLGAASGTEAFF
>TRBJ2-7|-|16|TRBV11-2|-
TGTGCCAGCAGCCCTGGACCAGGTCGGGGAGGTTACGAGCAGTACTTC
CASSPGPGRGGYEQYF
>TRBJ2-7|TRBD1|16|TRBV6-5|-
TGTGCCAGCAGTTATACCTCTGGGACAGGGTTGGGCGAGCAGTACTTC
CASSYTSGTGLGEQYF
>TRBJ2-7|-|12|TRBV10-3|-
TGTGCCATCAGTAGACAGACCTACGAGCAGTACTTC
CAISRQTYEQYF
>TRBJ1-2|-|15|TRBV4-3|-
TGCGCCAGCAGCCAAGTTAGGGGCAGTAGTTTGGGCTACACCTTC
CASSQVRGSSLGYTF
>TRBJ2-5|TRBD2|16|TRBV5-4|-
TGTGCCAGCAGCCCGGGTGGGCTAGCGGTCCAAGAGACCCAGTACTTC
CASSPGGLAVQETQYF
>TRBJ2-2|-|17|TRBV6-2/TRBV6-3|-
TGTGCCAGCAGCCAACCCTACCAGACAGATTACACCGGGGAGCTGTTTTTT
CASSQPYQTDYTGELFF
>TRBJ2-7|-|16|TRBV27|-
TGTGCCAGCAGTTTACTACCCGGCGACTCATCCTACGAGCAGTACTTC
CASSLLPGDSSYEQYF
>TRBJ2-3|TRBD2|17|TRBV27|-
TGTGCCAGCAGTTTAAACCCCCGGACTAGCGTAACAGATACGCAGTATTTT
CASSLNPRTSVTDTQYF
>TRBJ2-7|TRBD2|15|TRBV5-4|-
TGTGCCAGCAGCCCCAGGACTAGCGGGAACTACGAGCAGTACTTC
CASSPRTSGNYEQYF
>TRBJ2-1|TRBD1|15|TRBV11-2|-
TGTGCCAGCAGCTTATTGGACAGGGGGCGGCATGAGCAGTTCTTC
CASSLLDRGRHEQFF
>TRBJ2-1|-|14|TRBV30|-
TGTGCCTGGAACGTCCACGGCTCCTACAATGAGCAGTTCTTC
CAWNVHGSYNEQFF
>TRBJ2-2|TRBD1|14|TRBV19|-
TGTGCCAGTAGCCTGACAGGGGTGGGCGGGGAGCTGTTTTTT
CASSLTGVGGELFF
>TRBJ1-4|TRBD1|13|TRBV10-3|-
TGTGCCACCAGGACAGGGGGTGACGAAAAACTGTTTTTT
CATRTGGDEKLFF
>TRBJ2-4|-|15|TRBV28|once
TGTGCCAGCAGTGAAGGGGGGGAAGCCAAAAACATTCAGTACTTC
CASSEGGEAKNIQYF
>TRBJ1-2|TRBD1|14|TRBV4-1|-
TGCGCCAGCAGCCAATCACAGGGGATCTATGGCTACACCTTC
CASSQSQGIYGYTF
>TRBJ2-2|-|15|TRBV11-2|-
TGTGCCAGCAGCTTCAAGGGAGCGGACACCGGGGAGCTGTTTTTT
CASSFKGADTGELFF
>TRBJ2-7|-|14|TRBV6-5|-
TGTGCCAGCAACCCTATTCCCTCTTCCGGCGAGCAGTACTTC
CASNPIPSSGEQYF
>TRBJ2-2|TRBD2|17|TRBV6-6|-
TGTGCCAGCAGTCCAGAACAACTAGCGGTTGGCACCGGGGAGCTGTTTTTT
CASSPEQLAVGTGELFF
>TRBJ1-6|TRBD1|16|TRBV6-1|-
TGTGCCAGCAGTGGTCCGGGACAGAATATTAATTCACCCCTCCACTTT
CASSGPGQNINSPLHF
>TRBJ2-7|TRBD2|15|TRBV28|-
TGTGCCAGCAGTTTATTCGCACCGGGAGGGGGCGAGCAGTACTTC
CASSLFAPGGGEQYF
>TRBJ2-3|TRBD2|16|TRBV28|-
TGTGCCAGCAGTTTATCGGTAGCGGGGACCACAGATACGCAGTATTTT
CASSLSVAGTTDTQYF
>TRBJ2-5|-|13|TRBV4-3|-
TGCGCCAGCAGCCGCTTTGACCCGGGGACCCAGTACTTC
CASSRFDPGTQYF
>TRBJ1-6|TRBD1|15|TRBV5-1|-
TGCGCCAGCCGCCCCGGGACAGGGGTGAATTCACCCCTCCACTTT
CASRPGTGVNSPLHF
>TRBJ2-1|-|16|TRBV6-5|-
TGTGCCAGCAGTTACTCCCGGGGACTAGGACAGGATGAGCAGTTCTTC
CASSYSRGLGQDEQFF
>TRBJ1-2|-|14|TRBV25-1|-
TGTGCCAGCAGCCCGGGCCAGGGCATAGGAGGCTACACCTTC
CASSPGQGIGGYTF
>TRBJ1-2|TRBD1|15|TRBV6-2/TRBV6-3|-
TGTGCCAGCAGCGACAACTTACAGGGGGCCCGTGGCTACACCTTC
CASSDNLQGARGYTF
>TRBJ1-1|-|13|TRBV20-1|-
TGCAGTGCTAGTCAGAACCCGATCACTGAAGCTTTCTTT
CSASQNPITEAFF
>TRBJ1-5|TRBD1|13|TRBV2|-
TGTGCCAGCGGCGAGGACAGGGCTCAGCCCCAGCATTTT
CASGEDRAQPQHF